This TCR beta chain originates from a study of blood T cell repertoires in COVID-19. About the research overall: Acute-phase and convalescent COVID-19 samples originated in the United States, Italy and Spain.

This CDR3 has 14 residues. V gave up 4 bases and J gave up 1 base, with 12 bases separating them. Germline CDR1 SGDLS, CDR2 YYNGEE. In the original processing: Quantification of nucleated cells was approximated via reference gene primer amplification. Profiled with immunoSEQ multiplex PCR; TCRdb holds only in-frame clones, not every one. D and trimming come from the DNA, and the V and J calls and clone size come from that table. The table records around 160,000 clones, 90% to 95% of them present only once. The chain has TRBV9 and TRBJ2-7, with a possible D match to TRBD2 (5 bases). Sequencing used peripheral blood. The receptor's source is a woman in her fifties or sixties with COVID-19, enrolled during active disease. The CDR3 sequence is CASSSGDTSYEQYF. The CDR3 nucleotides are TGTGCCAGCAGCAGCGGAGACACATCCTACGAGCAGTACTTC.